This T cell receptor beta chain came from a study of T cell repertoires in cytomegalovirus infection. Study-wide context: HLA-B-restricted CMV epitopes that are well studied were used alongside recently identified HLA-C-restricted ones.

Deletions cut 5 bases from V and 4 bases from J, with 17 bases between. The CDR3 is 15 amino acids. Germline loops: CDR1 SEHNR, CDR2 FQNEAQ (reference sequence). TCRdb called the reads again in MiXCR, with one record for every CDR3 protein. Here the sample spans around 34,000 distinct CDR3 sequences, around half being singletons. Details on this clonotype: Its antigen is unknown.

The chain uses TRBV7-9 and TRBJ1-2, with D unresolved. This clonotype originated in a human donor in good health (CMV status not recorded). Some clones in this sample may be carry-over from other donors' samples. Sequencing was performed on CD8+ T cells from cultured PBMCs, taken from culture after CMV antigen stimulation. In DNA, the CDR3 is TGTGCCAGCAGCGGCTCCGGGGAACTAGGCTATGGCTACACCTTC. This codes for CASSGSGELGYGYTF.